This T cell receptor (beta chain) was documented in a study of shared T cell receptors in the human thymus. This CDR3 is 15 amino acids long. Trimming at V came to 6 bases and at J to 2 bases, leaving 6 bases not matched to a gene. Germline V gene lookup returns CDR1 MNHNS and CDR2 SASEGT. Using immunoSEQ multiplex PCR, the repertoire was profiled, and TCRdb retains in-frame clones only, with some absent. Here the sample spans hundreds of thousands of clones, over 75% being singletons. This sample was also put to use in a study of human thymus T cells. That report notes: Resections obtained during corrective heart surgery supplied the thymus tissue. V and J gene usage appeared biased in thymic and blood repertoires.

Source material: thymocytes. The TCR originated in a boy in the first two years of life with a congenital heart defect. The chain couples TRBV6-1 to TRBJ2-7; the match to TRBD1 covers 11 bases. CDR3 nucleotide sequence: TGTGCCAGCAGAGAGCGGGACAGGGGGGCCTACGAGCAGTACTTC. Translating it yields CASRERDRGAYEQYF.